This TCR beta chain derives from a study of regulatory T cells in long-lasting Graves disease. The V and J ends lost 1 base and 5 bases respectively, with 5 bases between them. The length of the CDR3 is 12 residues. Germline V gives CDR1 LGHDT, CDR2 YNNKEL (reference sequence). Arm-PCR with iRepertoire HTBI primers amplified the CDR3 regions for these TCR beta libraries. Using its own MiXCR run on the multiplex PCR reads, TCRdb lists one record per CDR3 protein. The sample includes about half a million distinct CDR3 sequences, less than 25% of them seen just once. This clonotype was picked up many times. This sample's time point: persistent/refractory GD, antithyroid drugs over 5 years with positive TRAb. The TCR library was prepared using RNA isolated from PBMCs.

The chain couples TRBV3-1 to TRBJ2-5; no definite D call. This clonotype originated in a female donor with Graves disease. Sequencing used peripheral blood mononuclear cells (PBMCs), obtained when the disease was refractory, from a patient treated with antithyroid drugs. Written as DNA, the CDR3 is TGTGCCAGCAGCCAAGGATCGGAGACCCAGTACTTC. This sequence encodes CASSQGSETQYF.